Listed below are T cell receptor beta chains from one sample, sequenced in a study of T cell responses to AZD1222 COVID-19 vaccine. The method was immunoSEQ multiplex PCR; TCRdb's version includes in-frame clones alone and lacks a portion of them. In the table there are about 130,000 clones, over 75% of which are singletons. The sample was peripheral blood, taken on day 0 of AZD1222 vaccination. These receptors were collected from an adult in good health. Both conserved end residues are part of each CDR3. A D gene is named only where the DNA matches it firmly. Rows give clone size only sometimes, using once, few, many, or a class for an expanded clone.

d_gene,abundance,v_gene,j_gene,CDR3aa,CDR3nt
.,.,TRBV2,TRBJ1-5,CASWGTPNQPQHF,TGTGCCAGTTGGGGGACTCCGAATCAGCCCCAGCATTTT
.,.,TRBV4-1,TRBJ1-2,CASSQDAGASVGGYGYTF,TGCGCCAGCAGCCAAGATGCTGGGGCCAGCGTGGGTGGATATGGCTACACCTTC
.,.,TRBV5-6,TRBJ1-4,CASSLLGVGGDNEKLFF,TGTGCCAGCAGCCTTCTGGGGGTGGGAGGCGATAATGAAAAACTGTTTTTT
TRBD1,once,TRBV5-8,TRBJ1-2,CASSSDSGTAYGYTF,TGTGCCAGCAGCTCAGATTCCGGGACAGCATATGGCTACACCTTC
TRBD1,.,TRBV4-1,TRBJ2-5,CASSHPDRDQETQYF,TGCGCCAGCAGCCACCCCGACAGGGACCAGGAGACCCAGTACTTC
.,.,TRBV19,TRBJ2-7,CASSKGGLYEQYF,TGTGCCAGTAGTAAGGGGGGGCTCTACGAGCAGTACTTC
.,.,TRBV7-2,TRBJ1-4,CASSPPDLGGGSEKLFF,TGTGCCAGCAGCCCACCTGACCTGGGGGGAGGCAGTGAAAAACTGTTTTTT
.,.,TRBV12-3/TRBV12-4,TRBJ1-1,CASSFRETEAFF,TGTGCCAGCAGTTTTAGGGAGACAGAAGCTTTCTTT
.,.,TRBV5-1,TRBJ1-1,CASKSQVDTEAFF,TGCGCCAGCAAATCACAGGTAGACACTGAAGCTTTCTTT
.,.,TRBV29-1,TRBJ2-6,CSVGGITGSSSGANVLTF,TGCAGCGTTGGGGGAATCACCGGGAGCTCCTCTGGGGCCAACGTCCTGACTTTC
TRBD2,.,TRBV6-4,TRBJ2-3,CASSASGSTDTQYF,TGTGCCAGCAGTGCTAGCGGGAGCACAGATACGCAGTATTTT
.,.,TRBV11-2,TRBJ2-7,CASSLNPTPYEQYF,TGTGCCAGCAGCTTAAACCCCACCCCCTACGAGCAGTACTTC
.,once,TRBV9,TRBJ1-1,CASSVDGANTEAFF,TGTGCCAGCAGCGTAGACGGGGCCAACACTGAAGCTTTCTTT
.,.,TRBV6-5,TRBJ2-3,CASGGYTDTQYF,TGTGCCAGCGGAGGTTACACAGATACGCAGTATTTT
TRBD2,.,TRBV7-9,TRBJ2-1,CASSLSLAGAYNEQFF,TGTGCCAGCAGCTTATCACTAGCGGGCGCCTACAATGAGCAGTTCTTC
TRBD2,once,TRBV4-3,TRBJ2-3,CASSQDPAGVGDTQYF,TGCGCCAGCAGCCAAGATCCAGCGGGAGTGGGAGATACGCAGTATTTT
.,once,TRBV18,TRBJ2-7,CASSPPPVANEQYF,TGTGCCAGCTCCCCGCCCCCCGTGGCCAATGAGCAGTACTTC
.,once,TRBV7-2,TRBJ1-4,CASSRGSVGSLTEKLFF,TGTGCCAGCAGCCGTGGTAGTGTAGGTTCATTGACTGAAAAACTGTTTTTT
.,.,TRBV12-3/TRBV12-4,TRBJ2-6,CASTSPGANVLTF,TGTGCCAGCACCTCTCCTGGGGCCAACGTCCTGACTTTC
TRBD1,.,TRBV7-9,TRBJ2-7,CASSRDSSPHEQYF,TGTGCCAGCAGCCGGGACAGTTCTCCCCACGAGCAGTACTTC
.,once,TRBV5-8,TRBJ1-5,CASSAMTGFYSNQPQHF,TGTGCCAGCAGCGCAATGACGGGATTCTATAGCAATCAGCCCCAGCATTTT
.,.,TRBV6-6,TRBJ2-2,CASSYPGAPEPGELFF,TGTGCCAGCAGTTACCCGGGGGCTCCTGAACCCGGGGAGCTGTTTTTT
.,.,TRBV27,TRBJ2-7,CARTPYEQYF,TGTGCGAGGACCCCCTACGAGCAGTACTTC
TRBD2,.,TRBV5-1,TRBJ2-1,CASSESGVRSSYNEQFF,TGCGCCAGCAGCGAAAGCGGGGTCAGGAGCTCCTACAATGAGCAGTTCTTC
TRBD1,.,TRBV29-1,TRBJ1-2,CSDRTGVYGYTF,TGCAGCGACCGAACAGGGGTCTATGGCTACACCTTC
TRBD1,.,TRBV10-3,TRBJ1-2,CAISPEGQGFFGYTF,TGTGCCATCAGCCCAGAAGGACAGGGTTTTTTTGGCTACACCTTC
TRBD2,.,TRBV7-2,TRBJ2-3,CASSSPGLAGVPTDTQYF,TGTGCCAGCAGCTCTCCGGGACTAGCGGGAGTTCCCACAGATACGCAGTATTTT
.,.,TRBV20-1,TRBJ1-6,CSASPRQGNNSPLHF,TGCAGTGCTAGTCCCCGACAAGGAAATAATTCACCCCTCCACTTT
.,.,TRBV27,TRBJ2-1,CASRVGRNEQFF,TGTGCCAGCAGGGTGGGGCGGAATGAGCAGTTCTTC